These 27 T cell receptor beta chains share one sample of origin, sequenced in a study of blood T cell repertoires in COVID-19. This table comes from immunoSEQ multiplex PCR, and its TCRdb copy is limited to in-frame clones, with some not included. The table shows about 200,000 clones, with roughly 91% occurring only once. Specimen: PBMCs or T cells enriched from blood (not recorded which). These receptors were taken from a woman in her 30s with acute COVID-19.

The chain links TRBV5-1 to TRBJ2-1; 7 nucleotides line up with TRBD1. CDR1 and CDR2 from the germline V gene are SGHRS and YFSETQ. The CDR3 is 15 amino acids. V trimming: 3 bases; J trimming: 5 bases; junction bases outside the gene matches: 8. CDR3 protein: CASSYNRGWDNEQFF. The CDR3 DNA sequence: TGCGCCAGCAGCTACAACAGGGGTTGGGACAATGAGCAGTTCTTC.

The CDR3 sequence is CASKLQGPSNSPLHF. The CDR3 DNA follows: TGTGCCAGCAAACTACAGGGGCCCTCTAATTCACCCCTCCACTTT. The J gene is TRBJ1-6, the V gene TRBV28; the match to TRBD1 covers 7 bases. The germline CDR1 and CDR2 sequences are MDHEN and SYDVKM. V trimming: 7 bases; J trimming: 6 bases; junction bases outside the gene matches: 9. The CDR3 runs 15 residues.

The chain employs TRBV7-9 and TRBJ1-5, with D perhaps matching TRBD1 (5 bases). The germline gives CDR1 SEHNR, CDR2 FQNEAQ (reference sequence). CDR3 size: 17 residues. V gave up 1 base and J gave up 3 bases, with 16 bases separating them. CDR3 sequence (DNA): TGTGCCAGCAGCTTAGTATTGGGTCCAGGGCTCAATCAGCCCCAGCATTTT. Its translation is CASSLVLGPGLNQPQHF.

V gene TRBV6-2 or TRBV6-3 combines with J gene TRBJ2-2; TRBD2 is a possible D gene (7 bases). The germline CDR1 and CDR2 sequences are MNHEY and SVGEGT. This CDR3 has 15 residues. V gave up 4 bases and J gave up 6 bases, with 15 bases separating them. The CDR3 DNA sequence: TGTGCCAGCAGTTGGGGGGGCCGCCTCTCCGGGGAGCTGTTTTTT. It specifies CASSWGGRLSGELFF.

V usage is TRBV4-1 and J usage is TRBJ2-1; 8 positions agree with TRBD2. The CDR3 has 17 amino acids. Germline values: CDR1 MGHRA, CDR2 YSYEKL. V was clipped by 1 base and J by 5 bases; unmatched bases: 10. CDR3 residues: CASSQAGGLGSNNEQFF. The CDR3 nucleotides read TGCGCCAGCAGCCAAGCGGGGGGGTTAGGGTCAAACAATGAGCAGTTCTTC.

The chain combines TRBV7-8 with TRBJ2-1, with TRBD2 identical over 13 bases. With V trimmed by 2 bases and J by 5 bases, 15 bases remained unmatched. Looked up from germline, CDR1 is SGHVS and CDR2 is FQNEAQ. The CDR3 extends over 20 amino acids. The CDR3 DNA follows: TGTGCCAGCAGCTTATCTGTCTCACTAGCGGGGGGGCTCCTGGACAATGAGCAGTTCTTC. Translated, it gives CASSLSVSLAGGLLDNEQFF.

The rearrangement joins TRBV28 to TRBJ2-7; D is perhaps TRBD1 (5 bases). V was cut by 8 bases and J by 5 bases, with 16 bases left in between. Germline CDR1 MDHEN, CDR2 SYDVKM. This CDR3 contains 13 residues. The CDR3, as DNA: TGTGCCAGCGCGAAGGGGCCCCGAAACGAGCAGTACTTC. Translation gives CASAKGPRNEQYF.

The chain couples TRBV2 to TRBJ2-5, with 7 bases aligning to TRBD1. The CDR3 has 14 amino acids. V lost 2 bases to trimming and J lost 4 bases; unmatched junction nucleotides: 4. The germline V gene has CDR1 SNHLY and CDR2 FYNNEI. This chain's CDR3 is CASSERWTGETQYF. The CDR3 bases are TGTGCCAGCAGTGAACGTTGGACAGGAGAGACCCAGTACTTC. The full variable domain, rest sourced from reference TRBV2 and TRBJ2-5, is EPEVTQTPSHQVTQMGQEVILRCVPISNHLYFYWYRQILGQKVEFLVSFYNNEISEKSEIFDDQFSVERPDGSNFTLKIRSTKLEDSAMYFCASSERWTGETQYFGPGTRLLVL.

The V gene is TRBV2, the J gene TRBJ1-1; 9 positions match TRBD1. The trim removed 9 bases at V and 5 bases at J, leaving 7 bases unmatched. The germline CDR1 and CDR2 sequences are SNHLY and FYNNEI. This CDR3 comprises 13 residues. DNA of the CDR3: TGTGCCAGTAGAGGACAGGGGCGGACTGAAGCTTTCTTT. This gives the protein CASRGQGRTEAFF.

The chain uses TRBV9 and TRBJ2-1; D gene ambiguous. This CDR3 has 15 amino acids. Trimming left V 0 bases short and J 5 bases short, with 12 bases between. The germline CDR1 and CDR2 sequences are SGDLS and YYNGEE. The CDR3 nucleotides read TGTGCCAGCAGCGTAGGCCCTGACACCGACAATGAGCAGTTCTTC. Translated: CASSVGPDTDNEQFF.

The gene calls are TRBV7-2 and TRBJ2-3; TRBD2 aligns across 10 bases. The CDR3 has 16 amino acids. Trimming cost V 3 bases and J 4 bases; bases outside gene matches: 7. From germline, CDR1 is SGHTA and CDR2 FQGNSA. The CDR3 loop reads CASSLKGSGGADTQYF. In nucleotides, the CDR3 is TGTGCCAGCAGCTTGAAAGGGAGCGGGGGGGCAGATACGCAGTATTTT.

The V call is TRBV3-1 (or the pseudogene TRBV3-2), the J call TRBJ2-7; D call uncertain. The CDR3 covers 11 residues. Germline values: CDR1 LGHDT, CDR2 YNNKEL (reference sequence). Trimming stripped 4 bases from V and 6 bases from J, with 7 bases between. CDR3 residues: CASSLLREQYF. CDR3 bases: TGTGCCAGCAGCCTCCTTCGCGAGCAGTACTTC.

The chain is built from TRBV19 and TRBJ1-6; tentatively, D is TRBD1 (5 bases). This CDR3 is built from 15 residues. V shed 5 bases and J shed 9 bases, with 17 bases lying between them. CDR1 and CDR2 (germline): LNHDA, SQIVND (reference sequence). DNA of the CDR3: TGTGCCAGTAGTCGCGGGGACCGCTTCACTTCACCCCTCCACTTT. Protein sequence: CASSRGDRFTSPLHF.

V gene TRBV7-9 combines with J gene TRBJ1-2; 7 bases map to TRBD1. J gave up 8 bases and V 6 bases, and 9 bases lay outside the gene matches. Germline CDR1 and CDR2: SEHNR and FQNEAQ (reference sequence). The CDR3 is made up of 13 amino acids. The DNA for the CDR3 is TGTGCCAGCAGTTGGGACAGCCCGGAGGGCTACACCTTC. It codes for CASSWDSPEGYTF.

The CDR3 DNA follows: TGTGCCAGCAGCGTCAGGGGAGCTAATGAAAAACTGTTTTTT. Protein sequence: CASSVRGANEKLFF. This chain links TRBV7-2 with TRBJ1-4; D might be TRBD1 (6 bases). V was clipped by 5 bases and J by 3 bases, with 10 bases between them. The germline gives CDR1 SGHTA, CDR2 FQGNSA. The CDR3 contains 14 residues.

This clone was observed a single time. The genes are TRBV9 and TRBJ2-3, with 9 positions matching TRBD1. CDR1 and CDR2 (germline): SGDLS, YYNGEE. CDR3 length: 14 residues. The ends lost 7 bases at V and 0 bases at J; junction bases unmatched: 3. This CDR3 reads CASGTGSSTDTQYF. The CDR3 region has the DNA TGTGCCAGCGGGACAGGGTCTAGCACAGATACGCAGTATTTT.

The V call is TRBV10-3, the J call TRBJ2-3, with 7 bases matching TRBD1. The CDR3 has 14 amino acids. Germline CDR1 is ENHRY and CDR2 is SYGVKD. Trimming cost V 3 bases and J 2 bases; bases outside gene matches: 2. CDR3 region: CAISDDRATDTQYF. In nucleotides, the CDR3 is TGTGCCATCAGTGACGACAGGGCCACAGATACGCAGTATTTT.

The chain joins TRBV3-1 (or the pseudogene TRBV3-2) to TRBJ1-6; 7 bases match TRBD1. This CDR3 spans 14 amino acids. Unmatched junction bases numbered 8, after V lost 5 bases and J lost 10 bases. The germline V gene encodes CDR1 LGHDT and CDR2 YNNKEL (reference sequence). The CDR3 DNA reads TGTGCCAGCAGCAGACGACAGGGAGAATCACCCCTCCACTTT. Translation: CASSRRQGESPLHF.

CDR3 region: CASRVRDTTEAFF. CDR3 DNA sequence: TGTGCCAGCAGAGTCCGGGACACCACTGAAGCTTTCTTT. The chain is built from TRBV2 and TRBJ1-1; a possible D gene is TRBD1 (6 bases). The CDR3 is made up of 13 amino acids. From germline, CDR1 is SNHLY and CDR2 FYNNEI. V lost 6 bases to trimming and J lost 4 bases, with 12 bases between them.

The chain links TRBV3-1 (or the pseudogene TRBV3-2) to TRBJ1-4; no clear D gene. Per the germline V gene, CDR1 is LGHDT and CDR2 is YNNKEL (reference sequence). V lost 1 base and J lost 7, with 10 bases in between. The CDR3 consists of 14 residues. The CDR3: CASSQGGVVEKLFF. The CDR3 nucleotides are TGTGCCAGCAGCCAAGGCGGAGTGGTTGAAAAACTGTTTTTT.

This chain uses TRBV29-1 with TRBJ1-2; 7 nucleotides align to TRBD1. The CDR3 contains 13 residues. CDR1 and CDR2 (germline): SQVTM, ANQGSEA. V was pared by 3 bases and J by 2 bases, with 3 bases of the junction left unmatched. The CDR3 here is CSVDYRGNYGYTF. The DNA of the CDR3 is TGCAGCGTTGATTACAGGGGAAACTATGGCTACACCTTC.

V and J are TRBV11-2 and TRBJ2-3; TRBD1 matches at 8 bases. Germline trimming cut 5 bases from V and 7 bases from J; bases unmatched to any gene: 11. Germline values: CDR1 SGHAT, CDR2 FQNNGV. This CDR3 comprises 15 residues. CDR3 coding DNA: TGTGCCAGCAGCCCAAACATCTGGACAGGGCATACGCAGTATTTT. Translating gives CASSPNIWTGHTQYF.

This clone was seen repeatedly, ten times or more. The chain employs TRBV2 and TRBJ1-2; D gene uncertain. CDR3 length: 15 amino acids. CDR1 and CDR2 (germline): SNHLY, FYNNEI. The ends were cut back, 1 base at V and 8 bases at J, with 17 bases in the middle. CDR3 sequence reads: CASSEGNRGIGGYTF. The DNA of the CDR3 is TGTGCCAGCAGTGAAGGTAATCGAGGGATAGGCGGCTACACCTTC.

As to this clone: The same CDR3 is also encoded by other DNA sequences in this sample. The rearrangement uses TRBV12-3 or TRBV12-4 and TRBJ2-1; D not certain. The CDR3 extends over 11 amino acids. Between the trimmed V and J ends, which lost 6 bases and 4 bases, there was a span of 4 bases. For the CDR3, the DNA is TGTGCCAGCAGCAGGTACAATGAGCAGTTCTTC. Its translation is CASSRYNEQFF.

This chain uses TRBV18 with TRBJ1-4; D gene unclear. Looked up from germline, CDR1 is KGHSH and CDR2 is LQKENI. The V end lost 2 bases, the J end lost 8 bases, and 12 bases lay between the germline ends. The CDR3 has 14 amino acids. The CDR3 here is CASSPRQEGEKLFF. CDR3 nucleotide sequence: TGTGCCAGCTCACCAAGGCAGGAGGGAGAAAAACTGTTTTTT.

This clone appeared a few times. The V gene is TRBV28, the J gene TRBJ2-1; TRBD2 matches 7 bases. Trimming cost V 6 bases and J 8 bases; bases outside gene matches: 13. Germline CDR1 is MDHEN and CDR2 is SYDVKM. This CDR3 is 15 amino acids long. The chain's CDR3 is CASRRLAAKSDEQFF. The CDR3 region has the DNA TGTGCCAGCAGACGTCTAGCGGCTAAGTCCGATGAGCAGTTCTTC.

The gene calls are TRBV5-4 and TRBJ2-2; tentative D call: TRBD2 (6 bases). The CDR3 covers 13 residues. V was trimmed by 2 bases and J by 6 bases, leaving 8 bases between them. Germline CDR1 reads SGHNT; CDR2 reads YYREEE (reference sequence). The CDR3 protein is CASSFAGPGELFF. The CDR3 DNA reads as TGTGCCAGCAGCTTTGCGGGACCCGGGGAGCTGTTTTTT.